This entry concerns a single TCR beta chain. Its antigen is unidentified. Germline CDR1 is SGHRS and CDR2 is YFSETQ. The CDR3 totals 15 residues. V lost 5 bases to trimming and J lost 4 bases, with 17 bases between them. The sample belongs to a study of CD4+ T cells in melanoma. General study points: Reportedly, melanoma neoantigen-specific CD4+ T cells showed varied differentiation states. A reported correlation linked neoantigen-specific CD4+ T cells to CD8+, macrophage and B cell function.

The data were produced by immunoSEQ multiplex PCR, yet TCRdb's version contains in-frame clones alone and is incomplete. The repertoire holds 7,500 to 9,500 clones, approximately 64% seen once, with about a sixth in the top ten. The gene calls are TRBV5-1 and TRBJ2-3; D is possibly TRBD1 (7 bases). The sequence came from a human donor with melanoma. The sample consisted of cells from a culture (not recorded whether cultured in vitro). The CDR3 region has the DNA TGCGCCAGCAGTCGGGAGACAGGGTACGCAGATACGCAGTATTTT. Translated, it gives CASSRETGYADTQYF.